The source of this T cell receptor (beta chain) is a study of blood T cells in healthy people across ages. Study outcomes and limitations: Diversity of TCR beta per million T cells declined in a roughly linear way with age.

Between the trimmed V and J ends, which lost 3 bases and 4 bases, there was a span of 15 bases. The CDR3 sequence is 15 residues long. Germline lookup yields CDR1 KGHSH and CDR2 LQKENI. The use of a sample-barcoded 5' primer and a J-beta primer mix characterized a second PCR of roughly 6 to 11 cycles. TCRdb itself ran the 5' RACE reads through MiXCR, one entry per CDR3 protein. Here the sample spans over 600,000 distinct CDR3 sequences, 40% to 45% being singletons. This clonotype was seen a few times. As yet, its antigen is unknown. What was sequenced was blood. This TCR was sampled from an elderly man in good health. The rearrangement uses TRBV18 and TRBJ1-2; D uncertain. The CDR3 sequence: CASSPDTARVYGYTF. CDR3 DNA: TGTGCCAGCTCACCTGACACCGCACGGGTCTATGGCTACACCTTC. Supplemented by reference TRBV18 and TRBJ1-2, the full variable domain reads NAGVMQNPRHLVRRRGQEARLRCSPMKGHSHVYWYRQLPEEGLKFMVYLQKENIIDESGMPKERFSAEFPKEGPSILRIQQVVRGDSAAYFCASSPDTARVYGYTFGSGTRLTVV.